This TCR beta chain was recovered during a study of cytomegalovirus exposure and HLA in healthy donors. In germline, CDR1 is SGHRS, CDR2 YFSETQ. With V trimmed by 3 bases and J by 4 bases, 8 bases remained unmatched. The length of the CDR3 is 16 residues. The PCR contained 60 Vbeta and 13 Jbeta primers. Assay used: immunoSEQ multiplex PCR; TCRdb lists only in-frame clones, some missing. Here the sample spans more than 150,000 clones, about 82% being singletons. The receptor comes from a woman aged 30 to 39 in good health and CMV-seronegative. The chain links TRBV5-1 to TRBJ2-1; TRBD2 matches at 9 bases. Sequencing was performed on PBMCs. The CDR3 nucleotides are TGCGCCAGCAGCTCGGTCCGGACTAGCGAATACAATGAGCAGTTCTTC. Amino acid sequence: CASSSVRTSEYNEQFF.